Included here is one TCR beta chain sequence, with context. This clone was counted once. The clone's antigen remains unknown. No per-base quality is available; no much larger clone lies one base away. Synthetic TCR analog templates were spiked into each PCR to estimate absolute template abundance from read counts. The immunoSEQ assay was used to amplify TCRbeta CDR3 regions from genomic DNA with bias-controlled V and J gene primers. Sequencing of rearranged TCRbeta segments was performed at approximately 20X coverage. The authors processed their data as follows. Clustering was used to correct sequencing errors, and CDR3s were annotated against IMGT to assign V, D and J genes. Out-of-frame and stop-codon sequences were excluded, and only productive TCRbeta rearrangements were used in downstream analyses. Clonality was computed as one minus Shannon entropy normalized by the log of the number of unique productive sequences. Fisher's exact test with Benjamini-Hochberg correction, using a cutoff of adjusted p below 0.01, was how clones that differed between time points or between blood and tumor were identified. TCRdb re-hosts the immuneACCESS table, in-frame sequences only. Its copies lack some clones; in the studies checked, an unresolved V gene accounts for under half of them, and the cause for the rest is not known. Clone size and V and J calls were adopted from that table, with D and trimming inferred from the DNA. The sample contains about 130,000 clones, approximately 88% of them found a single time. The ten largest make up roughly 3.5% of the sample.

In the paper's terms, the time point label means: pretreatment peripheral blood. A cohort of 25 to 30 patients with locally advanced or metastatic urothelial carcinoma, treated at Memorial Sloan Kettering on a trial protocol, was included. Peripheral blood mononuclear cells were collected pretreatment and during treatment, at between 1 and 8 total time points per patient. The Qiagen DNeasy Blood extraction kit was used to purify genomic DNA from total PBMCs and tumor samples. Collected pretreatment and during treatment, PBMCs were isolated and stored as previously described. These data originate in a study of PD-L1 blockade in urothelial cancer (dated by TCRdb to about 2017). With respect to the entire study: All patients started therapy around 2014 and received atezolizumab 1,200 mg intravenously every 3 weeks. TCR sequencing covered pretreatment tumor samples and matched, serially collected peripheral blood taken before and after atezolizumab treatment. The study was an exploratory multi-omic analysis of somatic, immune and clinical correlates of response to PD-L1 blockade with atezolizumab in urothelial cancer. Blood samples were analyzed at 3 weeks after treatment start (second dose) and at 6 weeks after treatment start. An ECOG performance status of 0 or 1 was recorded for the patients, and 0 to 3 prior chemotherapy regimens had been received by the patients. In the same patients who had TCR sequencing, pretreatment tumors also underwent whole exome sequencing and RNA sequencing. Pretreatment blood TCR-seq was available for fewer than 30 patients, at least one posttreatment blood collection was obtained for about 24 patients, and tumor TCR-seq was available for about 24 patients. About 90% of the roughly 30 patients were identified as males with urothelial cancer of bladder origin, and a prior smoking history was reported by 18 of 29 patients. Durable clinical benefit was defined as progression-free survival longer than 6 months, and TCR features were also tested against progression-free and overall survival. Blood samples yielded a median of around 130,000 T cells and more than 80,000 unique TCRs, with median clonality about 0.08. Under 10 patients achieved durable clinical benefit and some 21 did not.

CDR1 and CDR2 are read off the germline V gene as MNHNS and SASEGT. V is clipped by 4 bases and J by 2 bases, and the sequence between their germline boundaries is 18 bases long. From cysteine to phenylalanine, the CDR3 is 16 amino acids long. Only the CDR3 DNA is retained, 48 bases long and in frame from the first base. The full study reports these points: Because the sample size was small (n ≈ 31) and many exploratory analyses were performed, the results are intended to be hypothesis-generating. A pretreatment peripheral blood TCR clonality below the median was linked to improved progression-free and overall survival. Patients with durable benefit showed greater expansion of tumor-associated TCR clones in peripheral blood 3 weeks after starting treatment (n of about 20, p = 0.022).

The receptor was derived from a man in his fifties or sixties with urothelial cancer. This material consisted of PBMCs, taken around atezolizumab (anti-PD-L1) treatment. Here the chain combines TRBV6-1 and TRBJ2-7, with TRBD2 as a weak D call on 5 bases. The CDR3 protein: CASSVSLSSWAYEQYF. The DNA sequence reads TGTGCCAGCAGTGTCTCGTTGTCTAGCTGGGCCTACGAGCAGTACTTC.